The clone carrying this T cell receptor beta chain showed up just a few times. TCRdb analysed the RT-PCR reads with MiXCR anew, one entry per CDR3 protein. The sample has approximately 720,000 distinct CDR3 sequences, about 14% seen once. This CDR3 has 14 amino acids. The germline V gene has CDR1 SGHKS and CDR2 YYEKEE (reference sequence). The V segment lost 4 bases and the J segment 4 bases; nucleotides outside the gene matches: 7. The chain links TRBV5-5 to TRBJ1-2; 7 bases agree with TRBD1. Material for sequencing was memory CD4+ T cells from blood. The TCR comes from a female donor in good health, serving as a healthy control. The CDR3 region is CASSGKQGSYGYTF. DNA for the CDR3: TGTGCCAGCAGCGGAAAACAGGGGAGCTATGGCTACACCTTC.